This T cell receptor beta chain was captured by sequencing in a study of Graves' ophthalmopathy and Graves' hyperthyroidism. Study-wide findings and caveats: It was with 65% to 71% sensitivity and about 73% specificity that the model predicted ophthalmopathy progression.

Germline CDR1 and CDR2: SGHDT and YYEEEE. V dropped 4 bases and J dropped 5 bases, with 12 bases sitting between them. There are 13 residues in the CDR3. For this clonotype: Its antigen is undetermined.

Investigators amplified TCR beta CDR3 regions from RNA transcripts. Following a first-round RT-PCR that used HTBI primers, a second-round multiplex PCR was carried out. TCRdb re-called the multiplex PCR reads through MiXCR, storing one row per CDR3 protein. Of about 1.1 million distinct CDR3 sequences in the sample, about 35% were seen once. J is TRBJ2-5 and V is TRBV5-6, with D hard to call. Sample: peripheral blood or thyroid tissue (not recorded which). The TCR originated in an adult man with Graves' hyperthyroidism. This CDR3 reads CASSPADEETQYF. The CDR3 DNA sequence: TGTGCCAGCAGCCCCGCGGATGAGGAGACCCAGTACTTC. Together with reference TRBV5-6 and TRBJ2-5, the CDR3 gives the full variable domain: DAGVTQSPTHLIKTRGQQVTLRCSPKSGHDTVSWYQQALGQGPQFIFQYYEEEERQRGNFPDRFSGHQFPNYSSELNVNALLLGDSALYLCASSPADEETQYFGPGTRLLVL.